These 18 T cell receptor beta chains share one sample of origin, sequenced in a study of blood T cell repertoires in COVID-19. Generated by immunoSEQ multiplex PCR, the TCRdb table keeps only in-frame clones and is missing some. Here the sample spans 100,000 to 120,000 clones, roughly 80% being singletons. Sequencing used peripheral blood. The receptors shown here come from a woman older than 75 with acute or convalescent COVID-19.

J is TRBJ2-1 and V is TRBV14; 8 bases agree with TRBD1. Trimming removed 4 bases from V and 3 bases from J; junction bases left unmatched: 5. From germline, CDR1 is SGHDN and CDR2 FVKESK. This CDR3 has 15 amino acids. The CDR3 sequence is CASSPGQGRYNEQFF. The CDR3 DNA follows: TGTGCCAGCAGCCCCGGACAGGGACGCTACAATGAGCAGTTCTTC.

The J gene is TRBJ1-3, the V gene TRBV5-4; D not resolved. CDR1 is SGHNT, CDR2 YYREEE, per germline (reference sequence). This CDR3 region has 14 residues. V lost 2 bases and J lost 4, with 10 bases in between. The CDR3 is CASSLTGSGNTIYF. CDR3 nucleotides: TGTGCCAGCAGCTTAACTGGTTCCGGAAACACCATATATTTT.

CDR3: CASSFGGWSEAFF. The CDR3 coding sequence is TGTGCCAGCAGTTTTGGGGGGTGGTCTGAAGCTTTCTTT. The chain has TRBV12-3 or TRBV12-4 and TRBJ1-1; D is possibly TRBD1 (5 bases). The CDR3 has 13 amino acids. Trimming shortened V by 3 bases and J by 6 bases, and 11 bases separated the two germline ends.

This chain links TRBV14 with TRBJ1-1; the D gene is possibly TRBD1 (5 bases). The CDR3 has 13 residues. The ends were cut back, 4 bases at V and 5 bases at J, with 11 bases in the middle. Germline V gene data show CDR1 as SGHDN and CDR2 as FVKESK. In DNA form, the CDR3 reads TGTGCCAGCAGCCTTGGTGGGGGGACTGAAGCTTTCTTT. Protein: CASSLGGGTEAFF.

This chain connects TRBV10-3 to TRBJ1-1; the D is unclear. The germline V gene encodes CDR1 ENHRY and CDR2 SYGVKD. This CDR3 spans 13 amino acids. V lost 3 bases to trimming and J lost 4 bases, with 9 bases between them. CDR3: CAISESTGTEAFF. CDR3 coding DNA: TGTGCCATCAGTGAAAGTACGGGCACTGAAGCTTTCTTT.

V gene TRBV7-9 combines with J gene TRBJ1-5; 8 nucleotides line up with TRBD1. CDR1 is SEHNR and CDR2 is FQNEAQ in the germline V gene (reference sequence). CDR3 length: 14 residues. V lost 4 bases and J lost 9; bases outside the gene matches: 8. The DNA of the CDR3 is TGTGCCAGCAGCTCGACAGGGGCCGCCGGGCCCCAGCATTTT. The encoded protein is CASSSTGAAGPQHF.

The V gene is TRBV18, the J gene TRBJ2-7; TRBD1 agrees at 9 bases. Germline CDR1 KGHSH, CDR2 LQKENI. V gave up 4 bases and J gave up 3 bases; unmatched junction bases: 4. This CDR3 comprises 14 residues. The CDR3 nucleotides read TGTGCCAGCTCACGGGGACAGGGAGTCTACGAGCAGTACTTC. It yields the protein CASSRGQGVYEQYF.

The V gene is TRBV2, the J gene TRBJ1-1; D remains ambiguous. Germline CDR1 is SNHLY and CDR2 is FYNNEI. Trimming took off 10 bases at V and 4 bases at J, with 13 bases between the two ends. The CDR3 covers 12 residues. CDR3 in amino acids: CATQFGPTEAFF. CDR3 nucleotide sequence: TGTGCCACCCAGTTTGGGCCCACTGAAGCTTTCTTT.

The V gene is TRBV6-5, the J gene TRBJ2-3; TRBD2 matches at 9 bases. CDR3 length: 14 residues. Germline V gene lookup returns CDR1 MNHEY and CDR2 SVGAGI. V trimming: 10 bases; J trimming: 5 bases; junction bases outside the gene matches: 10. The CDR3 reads CATSLAGEGDTQYF. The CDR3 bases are TGTGCCACCTCTTTAGCGGGAGAGGGAGATACGCAGTATTTT.

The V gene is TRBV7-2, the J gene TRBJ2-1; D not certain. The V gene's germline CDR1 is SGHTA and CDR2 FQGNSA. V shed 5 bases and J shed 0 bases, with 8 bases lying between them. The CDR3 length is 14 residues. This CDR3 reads CASSTPLSYNEQFF. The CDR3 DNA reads TGTGCCAGCAGCACTCCCCTCTCCTACAATGAGCAGTTCTTC. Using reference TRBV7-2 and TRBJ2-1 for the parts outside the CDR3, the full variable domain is GAGVSQSPSNKVTEKGKDVELRCDPISGHTALYWYRQSLGQGLEFLIYFQGNSAPDKSGLPSDRFSAERTGGSVSTLTIQRTQQEDSAVYLCASSTPLSYNEQFFGPGTRLTVL.

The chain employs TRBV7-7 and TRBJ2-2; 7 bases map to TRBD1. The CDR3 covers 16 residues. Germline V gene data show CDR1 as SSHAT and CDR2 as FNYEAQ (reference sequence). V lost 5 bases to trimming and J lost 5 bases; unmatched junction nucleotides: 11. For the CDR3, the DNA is TGTGCCAGCAGCCCCAGCCAGGGGGTATTGACCGGGGAGCTGTTTTTT. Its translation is CASSPSQGVLTGELFF.

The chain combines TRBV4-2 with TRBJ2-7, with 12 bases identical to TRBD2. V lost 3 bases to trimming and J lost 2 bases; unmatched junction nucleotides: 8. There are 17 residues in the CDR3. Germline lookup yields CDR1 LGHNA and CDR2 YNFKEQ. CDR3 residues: CASSHPGLAGSPYEQYF. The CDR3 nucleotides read TGTGCCAGCAGCCACCCCGGACTAGCGGGATCCCCCTACGAGCAGTACTTC.

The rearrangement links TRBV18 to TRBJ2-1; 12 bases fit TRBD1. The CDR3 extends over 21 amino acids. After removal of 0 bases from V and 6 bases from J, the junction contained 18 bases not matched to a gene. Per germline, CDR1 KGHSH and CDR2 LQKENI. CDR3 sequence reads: CASSPPAGTGGKRSVGNEQFF. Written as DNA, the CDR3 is TGTGCCAGCTCACCACCCGCCGGGACAGGGGGCAAGCGATCGGTAGGCAATGAGCAGTTCTTC. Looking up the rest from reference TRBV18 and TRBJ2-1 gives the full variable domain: NAGVMQNPRHLVRRRGQEARLRCSPMKGHSHVYWYRQLPEEGLKFMVYLQKENIIDESGMPKERFSAEFPKEGPSILRIQQVVRGDSAAYFCASSPPAGTGGKRSVGNEQFFGPGTRLTVL.

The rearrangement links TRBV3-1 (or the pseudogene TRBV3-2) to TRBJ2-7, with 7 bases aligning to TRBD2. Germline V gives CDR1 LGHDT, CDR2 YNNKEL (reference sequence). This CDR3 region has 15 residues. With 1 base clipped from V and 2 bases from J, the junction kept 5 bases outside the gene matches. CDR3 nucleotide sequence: TGTGCCAGCAGCCAAGCACTAGCGACGGCCTACGAGCAGTACTTC. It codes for CASSQALATAYEQYF.

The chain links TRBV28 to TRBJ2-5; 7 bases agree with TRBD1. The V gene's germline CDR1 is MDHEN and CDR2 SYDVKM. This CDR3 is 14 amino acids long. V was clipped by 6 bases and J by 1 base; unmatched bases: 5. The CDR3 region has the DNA TGTGCCAGCAGAACGGACAGGATCCAAGAGACCCAGTACTTC. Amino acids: CASRTDRIQETQYF. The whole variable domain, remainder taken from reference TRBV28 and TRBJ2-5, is DVKVTQSSRYLVKRTGEKVFLECVQDMDHENMFWYRQDPGLGLRLIYFSYDVKMKEKGDIPEGYSVSREKKERFSLILESASTNQTSMYLCASRTDRIQETQYFGPGTRLLVL.

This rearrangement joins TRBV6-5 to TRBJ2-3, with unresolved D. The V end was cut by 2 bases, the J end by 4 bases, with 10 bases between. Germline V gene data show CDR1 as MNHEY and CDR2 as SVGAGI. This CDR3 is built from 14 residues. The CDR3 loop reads CASSYTLPSDTQYF. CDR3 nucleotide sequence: TGTGCCAGCAGTTACACCCTACCATCAGATACGCAGTATTTT.

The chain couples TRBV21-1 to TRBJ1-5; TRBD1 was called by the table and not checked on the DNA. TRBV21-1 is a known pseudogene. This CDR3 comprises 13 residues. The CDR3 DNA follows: TGTGCCAGCAGCAAAGTAGGGGTTCGGCCCCAGCATTTT. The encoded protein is CASSKVGVRPQHF.

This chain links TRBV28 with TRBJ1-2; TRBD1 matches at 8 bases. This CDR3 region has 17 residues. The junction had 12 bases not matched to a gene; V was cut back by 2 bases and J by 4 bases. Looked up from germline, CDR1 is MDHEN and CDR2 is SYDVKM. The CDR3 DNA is TGTGCCAGCAGTTTACAGTATGGGACAGGCGGATTCTATGGCTACACCTTC. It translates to CASSLQYGTGGFYGYTF.